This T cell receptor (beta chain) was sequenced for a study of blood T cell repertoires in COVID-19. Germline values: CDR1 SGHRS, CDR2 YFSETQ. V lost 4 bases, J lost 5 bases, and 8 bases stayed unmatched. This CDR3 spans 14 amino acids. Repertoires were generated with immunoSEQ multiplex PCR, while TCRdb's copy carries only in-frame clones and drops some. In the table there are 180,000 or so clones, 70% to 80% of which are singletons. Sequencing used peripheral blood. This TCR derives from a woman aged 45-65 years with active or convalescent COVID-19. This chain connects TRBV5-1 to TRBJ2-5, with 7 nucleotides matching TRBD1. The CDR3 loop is CASSATGRRETQYF. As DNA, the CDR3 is TGCGCCAGCAGCGCGACAGGGCGGCGGGAGACCCAGTACTTC.